This record looks at one T cell receptor beta chain sequence and its context. Authors' methods: Scientists estimated how many nucleated cells there were by amplifying reference gene primers. Sequencing used immunoSEQ multiplex PCR; TCRdb keeps in-frame clones, though not all of them. D and trimming were read from the DNA, whereas the V and J calls and clone size are those reported in that table. The table records about 46,000 clones, more than 80% of them present only once. Germline V CDR1 and CDR2: SGHNT, YYREEE (reference sequence). The CDR3 covers 16 residues. Trimming removed 4 bases from V and 2 bases from J; junction bases left unmatched: 10. This sample is part of a study of blood T cell repertoires in COVID-19.

The sequencing input was peripheral blood. This sequence originates from a man aged 60 to 69 with acute or convalescent COVID-19. The genes are TRBV5-4 and TRBJ2-3, with 7 bases matching TRBD1. The CDR3 spells CASSRHPGQPTDTQYF. Written as DNA, the CDR3 is TGTGCCAGCAGCCGCCATCCGGGACAGCCCACAGATACGCAGTATTTT.